This T cell receptor beta chain came from a study of early T cells in non-severe SARS-CoV-2 infection. Study as a whole: Chains stayed unpaired after sequencing of bulk RNA from unsorted whole blood.

In its sample, this clonotype was seen many times. Its antigen is undetermined. Study-wide results and caveats: Private and CD4 specificities were missed by VDJdb matching, skewed to anti-spike CD8.

This CDR3 has 14 residues. CDR1 is MGHRA, CDR2 YSYEKL, per germline. The V gene end was trimmed by 1 base and the J gene end by 6 bases; junction bases not matched to a gene: 3. From the 5' RACE reads, TCRdb called clonotypes with MiXCR, one entry per CDR3 protein. This table has some 25,000 distinct CDR3 sequences, roughly 4.2% appearing once. The genes are TRBV4-1 and TRBJ1-5, with TRBD1 matching 7 bases. The TCR was taken from an adult who was a healthcare worker with PCR-confirmed SARS-CoV-2 infection or an uninfected control (not recorded which). Sequencing was carried out using whole blood. The CDR3 nucleotides read TGCGCCAGCAGCCAAGCGACAGGGCGTCAGCCCCAGCATTTT. Protein product: CASSQATGRQPQHF.